The 28 T cell receptor beta chains listed next were all sequenced from one sample in a study of identical twins (dated by TCRdb to about 2016). Library creation used 5' RACE. TCRdb records Illumina HiSeq 2000 as the sequencer. TCRdb reworked the public reads: Q25 trimming with fastp, MiXCR clone assembly, productive beta chains retained. CDR3 protein sequences are deduplicated, and each keeps its most common genes and DNA. The sample table contains some 260,000 distinct CDR3 sequences; only one count was recorded for over 12% of them. 8.5% to 10% of the sample is held by the ten biggest clonotypes. Material for sequencing was memory (CD45RO+) T cells sorted from blood. According to the study, the label for this sample's cell subset or site signals: CD45RO+ enriched T cells. These receptors were taken from a woman aged 18-35 years in good health.

This chain links TRBV29-1 with TRBJ1-1; TRBD1 agrees at 9 bases. The length of the CDR3 is 13 residues. CDR1 SQVTM and CDR2 ANQGSEA come from the germline V gene. Germline trimming cut 8 bases from V and 0 bases from J; bases unmatched to any gene: 4. CDR3 in amino acids: CSMRTGVNTEAFF. CDR3 bases: TGCAGCATGAGGACAGGGGTGAACACTGAAGCTTTCTTT.

This clonotype was detected ten times or more. The chain is built from TRBV14 and TRBJ2-5; 14 nucleotides align to TRBD2. CDR1 is SGHDN, CDR2 FVKESK, per germline. This CDR3 region has 19 residues. V lost 3 bases to trimming and J lost 4 bases; unmatched junction nucleotides: 13. CDR3 sequence: CASSQGLAGDFLVRETQYF. Written as DNA, the CDR3 is TGTGCCAGCAGCCAGGGACTAGCGGGAGATTTTCTCGTTCGAGAGACCCAGTACTTC.

This clonotype has just a few counts. The rearrangement joins TRBV10-3 to TRBJ2-1; 9 bases map to TRBD1. The CDR3 loop spans 16 amino acids. The V gene end was trimmed by 7 bases and the J gene end by 6 bases; junction bases not matched to a gene: 13. Germline V gene data show CDR1 as ENHRY and CDR2 as SYGVKD. The CDR3: CAITSNPGQGRNEQFF. As DNA, the CDR3 is TGTGCCATCACCAGCAATCCGGGACAGGGCCGCAATGAGCAGTTCTTC.

The rearrangement joins TRBV29-1 to TRBJ1-2, with 7 nucleotides matching TRBD1. Per germline, CDR1 SQVTM and CDR2 ANQGSEA. The trim removed 6 bases at V and 6 bases at J, leaving 10 bases unmatched. The CDR3 has 13 residues. DNA for the CDR3: TGCAGCGTCGACACAGGGGTGAAACATGGCTACACCTTC. This sequence encodes CSVDTGVKHGYTF.

The chain links TRBV20-1 to TRBJ2-7; D is unclear. Trimming stripped 5 bases from V and 4 bases from J, with 9 bases between. CDR3 size: 11 residues. Germline CDR1 DFQATT, CDR2 SNEGSKA (reference sequence). The CDR3: CSAVGSYEQYF. For the CDR3, the DNA is TGCAGTGCTGTTGGATCGTACGAGCAGTACTTC.

V usage is TRBV7-3 and J usage is TRBJ2-1; TRBD2 matches at 9 bases. CDR1 is SGHTA, CDR2 FQGTGA, per germline. The CDR3 contains 15 residues. J was trimmed by 10 bases and V by 4 bases; bases with no gene match: 11. The CDR3 nucleotides are TGTGCCAGCAGCTCCCAAGCCGCGGGGGGGGCCGAGCAGTTCTTC. Amino acids: CASSSQAAGGAEQFF. Drawing the rest from reference TRBV7-3 and TRBJ2-1, the complete variable domain is GAGVSQTPSNKVTEKGKYVELRCDPISGHTALYWYRQSLGQGPEFLIYFQGTGAADDSGLPNDRFFAVRPEGSVSTLKIQRTERGDSAVYLCASSSQAAGGAEQFFGPGTRLTVL.

This chain connects TRBV5-1 to TRBJ2-3; D is unresolved. Germline V gene sequence: CDR1 SGHRS, CDR2 YFSETQ. The germline V and J ends were trimmed by 3 bases and 0 bases, with 8 bases remaining between them. The CDR3 loop spans 14 amino acids. Here the CDR3 reads CASSSPSSTDTQYF. Written as DNA, the CDR3 is TGCGCCAGCAGCTCCCCTTCTAGCACAGATACGCAGTATTTT.

This clonotype occurred many times. This sequence joins TRBV5-1 and TRBJ2-6, with D unresolved. CDR1 is SGHRS, CDR2 YFSETQ, per germline. Trimming stripped 1 base from V and 4 bases from J, with 12 bases between. CDR3 length: 16 amino acids. CDR3 sequence: CASSLLRTGGANVLTF. For the CDR3, the DNA is TGCGCCAGCAGCTTGCTTAGGACGGGCGGGGCCAACGTCCTGACTTTC.

This clonotype was detected a few times. The V call is TRBV18, the J call TRBJ2-7; D uncertain. The V gene lost 2 bases and the J gene lost 4 bases, with 9 bases spanning the gap. Germline values: CDR1 KGHSH, CDR2 LQKENI. This CDR3 is 13 amino acids long. The CDR3 sequence: CASSPKSEYEQYF. CDR3 coding DNA: TGTGCCAGCTCACCAAAATCGGAGTACGAGCAGTACTTC.

In the case of this clonotype: A much larger clone sits a single nucleotide away, making a read error possible. The chain recombines TRBV12-3 or TRBV12-4 with TRBJ2-1; the D gene is possibly TRBD2 (6 bases). The CDR3 is made up of 15 amino acids. V gave up 5 bases and J gave up 4 bases, with 15 bases separating them. This chain's CDR3 is CASSLLARDYNEQFF. For the CDR3, the DNA is TGTGCCAGCAGTCTCCTAGCGAGGGATTACAATGAGCAGTTCTTC.

This clonotype was counted a few times. This CDR3 reads CASSIGVGMNEKLFF. For the CDR3, the DNA is TGCGCCAGCAGCATCGGCGTGGGGATGAATGAAAAACTGTTTTTT. This rearrangement joins TRBV5-1 to TRBJ1-4; D ambiguous. Between the trimmed V and J ends, which lost 4 bases and 5 bases, there was a span of 15 bases. The CDR3 runs to 15 residues. CDR1 and CDR2 from the germline V gene are SGHRS and YFSETQ. Full variable domain (rest looked up from reference TRBV5-1 and TRBJ1-4): KAGVTQTPRYLIKTRGQQVTLSCSPISGHRSVSWYQQTPGQGLQFLFEYFSETQRNKGNFPGRFSGRQFSNSRSEMNVSTLELGDSALYLCASSIGVGMNEKLFFGSGTQLSVL.

A few counts support this clonotype. The genes are TRBV5-1 and TRBJ2-3; 10 bases fit TRBD2. The CDR3 totals 16 residues. Germline CDR1 and CDR2: SGHRS and YFSETQ. Trimming took 0 bases from V and 4 from J; bases not matched to a gene: 5. CDR3 residues: CASSLAVLAGPDTQYF. CDR3 nucleotide sequence: TGCGCCAGCAGCTTGGCTGTACTAGCGGGGCCAGATACGCAGTATTTT.

J is TRBJ1-5 and V is TRBV19; D gene unclear. Germline V CDR1 and CDR2: LNHDA, SQIVND (reference sequence). CDR3 length: 10 residues. V was trimmed by 8 bases and J by 10 bases, leaving 9 bases between them. CDR3 residues: CASGMYPQHF. DNA for the CDR3: TGTGCCAGTGGAATGTATCCCCAGCATTTT.

This clonotype was observed at least ten times. The chain has TRBV20-1 and TRBJ1-2; 7 nucleotides line up with TRBD1. The CDR3 length is 12 residues. V shed 3 bases, J shed 6 bases, and the junction held 4 bases outside the gene matches. From germline, CDR1 is DFQATT and CDR2 SNEGSKA (reference sequence). The CDR3 is CSARDRTDGYTF. CDR3 in DNA: TGCAGTGCTAGGGACAGGACCGATGGCTACACCTTC.

As concerns this clonotype: The junction shows a germline mismatch at one end, possibly a read error. CDR3: CCARGAVSGLENEQYF. CDR3 DNA sequence: TGCTGTGCTAGAGGGGCGGTTTCGGGACTGGAGAACGAGCAGTACTTC. This chain joins TRBV20-1 and TRBJ2-7; TRBD2 is a possible D gene (6 bases). The CDR3 consists of 16 residues. Germline lookup yields CDR1 DFQATT and CDR2 SNEGSKA (reference sequence).

This clonotype was found many times. CDR3 loop: CAISGDLSTGELFF. The CDR3, as DNA: TGTGCCATCAGTGGTGACCTTTCCACCGGGGAGCTGTTTTTT. The V call is TRBV10-3, the J call TRBJ2-2; unclear D gene. CDR1 and CDR2 from the germline V gene are ENHRY and SYGVKD. The CDR3 is 14 amino acids. V was clipped by 4 bases and J by 4 bases, with 10 bases between them.

The CDR3 loop reads CASSERPRTDTQYF. The CDR3 nucleotides are TGTGCCAGCAGTGAGAGGCCTCGCACAGATACGCAGTATTTT. This chain links TRBV2 with TRBJ2-3, with unresolved D. This CDR3 comprises 14 residues. Trimming pared 3 bases from V and 1 base from J, leaving 8 bases between. The germline gives CDR1 SNHLY, CDR2 FYNNEI.

At least ten counts were recorded for this clonotype. The V and J genes are TRBV7-9 and TRBJ2-3, with D perhaps matching TRBD2 (6 bases). V lost 2 bases and J 4 bases, leaving 7 bases between the germline ends. This CDR3 region has 13 residues. Germline V gives CDR1 SEHNR, CDR2 FQNEAQ (reference sequence). The CDR3 spells CASSLTGADTQYF. The CDR3 DNA reads as TGTGCCAGCAGCTTAACGGGGGCAGATACGCAGTATTTT.

This clonotype appeared a few times. The chain uses TRBV3-1 and TRBJ2-3; possibly TRBD1 for D (5 bases). Germline CDR1 reads LGHDT; CDR2 reads YNNKEL (reference sequence). This CDR3 is 17 amino acids long. Trimming cost V 5 bases and J 1 base, with 19 bases left between them. The CDR3 spells CASSATPGARGTDTQYF. The CDR3 DNA sequence: TGTGCCAGCAGCGCTACCCCTGGGGCCAGGGGCACAGATACGCAGTATTTT.

A note on this clonotype: One end of the junction is discordant with germline, which a read error may explain. V and J are TRBV7-4 and TRBJ1-2, with 11 positions matching TRBD1. CDR1 SGHVT and CDR2 SQSDAQ come from the germline V gene. The CDR3 sequence is 17 residues long. CDR3 coding DNA: TGTGCCTGCAGCTTAGGGGGACAGGGGGTTGAGGCCTATGGCTACACCTTC. Translated, it gives CACSLGGQGVEAYGYTF.

In its sample, this clonotype ranks as medium-sized (0.01 to 0.1%). The chain couples TRBV11-2 to TRBJ2-7, with D unclear. The germline V gene encodes CDR1 SGHAT and CDR2 FQNNGV. This CDR3 has 15 residues. Trimming removed 5 bases at V and 2 bases at J, with 16 bases between. This CDR3 is CASSNPTATTYEQYF. CDR3 nucleotide sequence: TGTGCCAGCAGCAATCCGACTGCCACGACCTACGAGCAGTACTTC. Filled out from reference TRBV11-2 and TRBJ2-7, the complete variable domain reads EAGVAQSPRYKIIEKRQSVAFWCNPISGHATLYWYQQILGQGPKLLIQFQNNGVVDDSQLPKDRFSAERLKGVDSTLKIQPAKLEDSAVYLCASSNPTATTYEQYFGPGTRLTVT.

In this sample, this clonotype turned up many times. This sequence joins TRBV7-3 and TRBJ2-3; 14 nucleotides agree with TRBD2. CDR1 SGHTA and CDR2 FQGTGA come from the germline V gene. J was trimmed by 4 bases and V by 2 bases; bases with no gene match: 2. This CDR3 contains 16 residues. CDR3 coding DNA: TGTGCCAGCAGCTTAGGACTAGCGGGGGGAGCAGATACGCAGTATTTT. It translates to CASSLGLAGGADTQYF.

This clonotype was detected ten times or more. J is TRBJ2-7 and V is TRBV10-3; D perhaps matches TRBD1 (6 bases). This CDR3 spans 14 amino acids. Germline V CDR1 and CDR2: ENHRY, SYGVKD. V lost 1 base to trimming and J lost 3 bases, with 10 bases between them. This chain's CDR3 is CAISEFHRDYEQYF. The CDR3 coding sequence is TGTGCCATCAGTGAGTTTCACAGGGACTACGAGCAGTACTTC.

The J gene is TRBJ2-3, the V gene TRBV20-1; 8 bases map to TRBD2. The CDR3 runs to 18 residues. V was clipped by 8 bases and J by 1 base; unmatched bases: 20. Germline V CDR1 and CDR2: DFQATT, SNEGSKA (reference sequence). In DNA, the CDR3 is TGCAGTTTTCGCGAATCCTCCATCGGGAGGGGGGGCACAGATACGCAGTATTTT. Translation gives CSFRESSIGRGGTDTQYF.

This sequence joins TRBV7-9 and TRBJ2-2; D is unresolved. Germline CDR1 is SEHNR and CDR2 is FQNEAQ (reference sequence). This CDR3 spans 14 amino acids. The V and J ends lost 2 bases and 0 bases respectively, with 4 bases between them. CDR3 DNA: TGTGCCAGCAGCTTATACCCGAACACCGGGGAGCTGTTTTTT. It codes for CASSLYPNTGELFF.

This clonotype was counted a few times. V is TRBV27 and J is TRBJ1-5; D not certain. The CDR3 is 13 amino acids. V lost 5 bases, J lost 6 bases, and 11 bases lay in between. In germline, CDR1 is MNHEY, CDR2 SMNVEV (reference sequence). The CDR3 region has the DNA TGTGCCAGCAGTCGGGATTCTCGTCAGCCCCAGCATTTT. Amino acid sequence: CASSRDSRQPQHF.

In this sample, this clonotype turned up a few times. The rearrangement joins TRBV11-3 to TRBJ2-7, with 7 nucleotides matching TRBD1. V was pared by 3 bases and J by 0 bases, with 5 bases of the junction left unmatched. Per germline, CDR1 SGHNT and CDR2 YENEEA. The CDR3 sequence is 15 residues long. The CDR3: CASSFYRGSSYEQYF. The CDR3 bases are TGTGCCAGCAGCTTTTACAGGGGCAGCTCCTACGAGCAGTACTTC.

This clonotype has just a few counts. CDR3 residues: CASSWTSGVPMDTQYF. DNA of the CDR3: TGTGCCAGCAGTTGGACTAGCGGGGTGCCTATGGATACGCAGTATTTT. The rearrangement links TRBV12-3 or TRBV12-4 to TRBJ2-3; 12 bases align to TRBD2. V gave up 4 bases and J gave up 6 bases; unmatched junction bases: 8. The CDR3 has 16 amino acids.